This T cell receptor beta chain is from a study of cytomegalovirus exposure and HLA in healthy donors. Study context: When just under 400 donors were genotyped, approximately 80% of them were found to fall in the Caucasian-associated ancestry cluster. Study observations and caveats: Across HLA loci, a later analysis found differing TCR association rates, with DRB1 most and HLA-C fewest. Reportedly, TCR beta sequences accurately predicted HLA-A and HLA-B alleles in most subjects.

As for this clone: Antigen specificity is unknown.

Germline CDR1 is SGHRS and CDR2 is YFSETQ. Trimming took 5 bases from V and 5 from J; bases not matched to a gene: 5. This CDR3 comprises 13 residues. Each of the donors was a healthy bone marrow donor. Primers included in the PCR were 60 Vbeta and 13 Jbeta primers. Clones were sequenced by immunoSEQ multiplex PCR, and TCRdb holds only the in-frame ones, with some missing. The repertoire holds 150,000 to 200,000 clones, with 65% to 85% as singletons. The V gene is TRBV5-1, the J gene TRBJ1-2, with TRBD1 identical over 8 bases. This receptor was taken from a woman aged 40 to 49 in good health and CMV-seropositive. Sequencing input: PBMCs. The CDR3, as DNA: TGCGCCAGCAGACCCGGGACAGGATATGGCTACACCTTC. Its translation is CASRPGTGYGYTF.